This T cell receptor (beta chain) was retrieved from a study of blood T cells in healthy people across ages. From germline, CDR1 is SGHKS and CDR2 YYEKEE (reference sequence). V was clipped by 4 bases and J by 6 bases, with 14 bases between them. The CDR3 length is 13 residues. Study-wide findings and caveats: With unsorted PBMCs, a conclusive comparison of naive versus antigen-experienced cells was not possible. Both higher diversity and more naive CD4+ cells marked long-lived donors when set against aged donors.

About this clonotype itself: Its antigen is as yet unknown.

A second roughly 7 to 11 cycle PCR used barcoded and J-beta primers. TCRdb redid the calling of the 5' RACE reads with MiXCR, one entry per CDR3 protein. The profile covers some 1.5 million distinct CDR3 sequences, with under 30% appearing a single time and about 7.7% taken by the ten largest. The TCR was taken from a woman aged 25 to 39 in good health. The V and J genes are TRBV5-5 and TRBJ2-7; D is unclear. Source material: blood. The CDR3, as DNA: TGTGCCAGCAGCGTATCCCCCCGGGTCGAGCAGTACTTC. It encodes CASSVSPRVEQYF.